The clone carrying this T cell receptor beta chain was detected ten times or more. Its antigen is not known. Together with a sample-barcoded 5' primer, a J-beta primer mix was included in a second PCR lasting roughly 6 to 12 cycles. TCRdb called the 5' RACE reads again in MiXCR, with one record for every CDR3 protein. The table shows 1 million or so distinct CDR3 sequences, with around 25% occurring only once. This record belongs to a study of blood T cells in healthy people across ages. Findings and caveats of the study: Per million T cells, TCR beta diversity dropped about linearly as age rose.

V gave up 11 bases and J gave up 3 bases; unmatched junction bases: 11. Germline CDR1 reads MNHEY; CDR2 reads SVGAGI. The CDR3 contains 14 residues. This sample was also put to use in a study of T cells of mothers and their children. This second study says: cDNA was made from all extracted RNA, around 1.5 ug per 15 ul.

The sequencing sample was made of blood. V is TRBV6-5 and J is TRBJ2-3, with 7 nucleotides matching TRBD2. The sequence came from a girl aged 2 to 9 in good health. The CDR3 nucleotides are TGTGCCGTTTCTAGCGGACGGGGAACAGATACGCAGTATTTT. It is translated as CAVSSGRGTDTQYF.